These 31 T cell receptor beta chains were sequenced from one sample in a study of blood T cells in healthy people across ages. A second about 6 to 12 cycle PCR used barcoded and J-beta primers. One entry per CDR3 protein results from TCRdb running MiXCR on the 5' RACE reads. The sample includes around 1,500,000 distinct CDR3 sequences, roughly 27% of them seen just once. Sequencing was performed on blood. All receptors derive from a woman in her thirties in good health.

The rearrangement joins TRBV7-9 to TRBJ1-1; TRBD1 aligns across 7 bases. This CDR3 spans 14 amino acids. Germline CDR1 reads SEHNR; CDR2 reads FQNEAQ (reference sequence). V gave up 5 bases and J gave up 2 bases; unmatched junction bases: 5. CDR3 in amino acids: CASSETGINTEAFF. The CDR3 nucleotides read TGTGCCAGCAGCGAGACAGGGATCAACACTGAAGCTTTCTTT.

This clonotype was seen ten or more times. The chain links TRBV12-3 or TRBV12-4 to TRBJ2-7; D is possibly TRBD1 or TRBD2 (5 bases each). The germline V and J ends were trimmed by 7 bases and 0 bases, with 16 bases remaining between them. The CDR3 spans 15 residues. CDR3 in amino acids: CASNHLGPYSYEQYF. The CDR3, as DNA: TGTGCCAGCAACCACCTGGGACCTTACTCCTACGAGCAGTACTTC.

This clonotype occurred many times. This sequence joins TRBV12-3 or TRBV12-4 and TRBJ2-7; D is undetermined. V shed 3 bases and J shed 2 bases, with 11 bases lying between them. This CDR3 is 14 amino acids long. CDR3 DNA sequence: TGTGCCAGCAGTTTGAGGCAGTCAGCCTACGAGCAGTACTTC. This translates into CASSLRQSAYEQYF.

This clonotype occurred a few times. The chain links TRBV3-1 to TRBJ2-5; D might be TRBD2 (5 bases). Trimming left V 1 base short and J 6 bases short, with 21 bases between. The CDR3 totals 17 residues. Germline-derived CDR1 and CDR2 are LGHDT and YNNKEL (reference sequence). The CDR3 here is CASSQVSSGRWAKTQYF. The CDR3 coding sequence is TGTGCCAGCAGCCAAGTCTCGAGTGGGAGATGGGCGAAGACCCAGTACTTC.

The J gene is TRBJ2-4, the V gene TRBV12-3 or TRBV12-4, with a tentative D call TRBD2 (7 bases). The DNA end lines up better with TRBJ2-7; the J call may be wrong. The CDR3 runs to 15 residues. CDR3 in DNA: TGTGCCAGCAGTTCCCCACAGGGACTACCTACCGAGCAGTACTTC. This sequence encodes CASSSPQGLPTEQYF.

There are a few counts of this clonotype. The J gene is TRBJ2-7, the V gene TRBV6-2 or TRBV6-3; TRBD2 matches at 9 bases. The junction had 13 bases not matched to a gene; V was cut back by 11 bases and J by 5 bases. Germline V gene lookup returns CDR1 MNHEY and CDR2 SVGEGT. This CDR3 is 14 amino acids long. CDR3 loop: CAARSESGRHEQYF. DNA of the CDR3: TGTGCCGCAAGAAGTGAAAGCGGGAGGCACGAGCAGTACTTC.

This clonotype occurred a few times. The rearrangement joins TRBV7-2 to TRBJ2-5, with 16 bases fitting TRBD2. The V segment lost 4 bases and the J segment 11 bases; nucleotides outside the gene matches: 10. CDR3 size: 16 residues. Germline values: CDR1 SGHTA, CDR2 FQGNSA. CDR3 loop: CASSSTPGLAGGEQYF. The CDR3 DNA reads TGTGCCAGCAGCTCCACCCCGGGACTAGCGGGAGGGGAGCAGTACTTC.

This CDR3 is CAINGGAGGNEQFF. CDR3 coding DNA: TGTGCCATCAACGGGGGGGCCGGTGGCAATGAGCAGTTCTTC. The chain employs TRBV10-3 and TRBJ2-1; 8 nucleotides align to TRBD2. Germline CDR1 is ENHRY and CDR2 is SYGVKD. This CDR3 spans 14 amino acids. Trimming took 7 bases from V and 6 from J; bases not matched to a gene: 8.

This clonotype was observed a few times. Given a much more abundant clone one base away, this may be a read error. The chain uses TRBV12-3 or TRBV12-4 and TRBJ2-4; D may be TRBD2 (6 bases). The V and J ends lost 5 bases and 13 bases respectively, with 33 bases between them. The CDR3 totals 18 residues. Written as DNA, the CDR3 is TGTGCCAGCAGTCCCCAAGGGAGCCCTCTCGGAGGGTACAATGAGCAGTACTTC. Amino acids: CASSPQGSPLGGYNEQYF.

This clonotype appeared a few times. This chain links TRBV10-3 with TRBJ2-5; the match to TRBD1 covers 9 bases. The germline gives CDR1 ENHRY, CDR2 SYGVKD. The trim removed 2 bases at V and 10 bases at J, leaving 2 bases unmatched. There are 12 residues in the CDR3. The CDR3 is CAISETGGGQYF. In DNA form, the CDR3 reads TGTGCCATCAGTGAGACAGGGGGCGGCCAGTACTTC.

This chain joins TRBV4-1 and TRBJ2-1; D may correspond to TRBD1 or TRBD2 (5 bases each). CDR3 size: 14 residues. The germline CDR1 and CDR2 sequences are MGHRA and YSYEKL. The ends were cut back, 4 bases at V and 6 bases at J, with 13 bases in the middle. The CDR3 spells CASSRGRDVNEQFF. The CDR3 DNA reads as TGCGCCAGCAGCCGGGGCAGGGACGTCAATGAGCAGTTCTTC.

The chain links TRBV2 to TRBJ2-3; perhaps TRBD2 as D (6 bases). Germline CDR1 is SNHLY and CDR2 is FYNNEI. CDR3 size: 16 residues. Trimming took 2 bases from V and 4 from J, leaving 16 bases between them. Here the CDR3 reads CASSESWRSSADTQYF. The CDR3 DNA is TGTGCCAGCAGTGAATCGTGGCGATCTAGCGCAGATACGCAGTATTTT.

This clonotype was found a few times. J is TRBJ2-5 and V is TRBV7-2; a possible D gene is TRBD1 (6 bases). The CDR3 has 15 residues. V was trimmed by 1 base and J by 11 bases, leaving 20 bases between them. The germline gives CDR1 SGHTA, CDR2 FQGNSA. The CDR3 DNA is TGTGCCAGCAGCTTAGTCTTACAGGGAACCTACGTGCAGTACTTC. It yields the protein CASSLVLQGTYVQYF.

Only a few counts were recorded for this clonotype. V is TRBV29-1 and J is TRBJ1-2, with TRBD1 matching over 8 bases. In germline, CDR1 is SQVTM, CDR2 ANQGSEA. V was pared by 6 bases and J by 2 bases, with 8 bases of the junction left unmatched. The CDR3 consists of 14 residues. DNA for the CDR3: TGCAGCGTCCAAGGACAGGGCGAGAACTATGGCTACACCTTC. It specifies CSVQGQGENYGYTF. The variable domain in full, completed from reference TRBV29-1 and TRBJ1-2, reads SAVISQKPSRDICQRGTSLTIQCQVDSQVTMMFWYRQQPGQSLTLIATANQGSEATYESGFVIDKFPISRPNLTFSTLTVSNMSPEDSSIYLCSVQGQGENYGYTFGSGTRLTVV.

Comment on this clonotype: In this CDR3 the conserved last residue, phenylalanine or tryptophan, is missing, so a read error is likely. The rearrangement joins TRBV7-2 to TRBJ2-1, with 8 bases lining up with TRBD1. From germline, CDR1 is SGHTA and CDR2 FQGNSA. The length of the CDR3 is 16 residues. J lost 8 bases, V lost 1 base, and 10 bases had no gene match. The CDR3 coding sequence is TGTGCCAGCAGCTTAGAGCGGGCAGGGGGCGGGGATGAGCAGTTCTGC. Protein: CASSLERAGGGDEQFC.

V is TRBV24-1 and J is TRBJ2-1; the D is unclear. The germline CDR1 and CDR2 sequences are KGHDR and SFDVKD. The V end was cut by 1 base, the J end by 0 bases, with 15 bases between. This CDR3 has 18 amino acids. The CDR3 region has the DNA TGTGCCACCAGTGATTTTTCGGCTGTGGAGAACTCCTACAATGAGCAGTTCTTC. Translating it yields CATSDFSAVENSYNEQFF.

This clonotype was recorded many times. The chain is built from TRBV7-2 and TRBJ2-4; D remains ambiguous. CDR3 length: 17 residues. Germline loops: CDR1 SGHTA, CDR2 FQGNSA. Trimming pared 4 bases from V and 2 bases from J, leaving 18 bases between. CDR3 region: CASSSGGYNTPKNIQYF. For the CDR3, the DNA is TGTGCCAGCAGCTCCGGTGGTTACAATACACCCAAAAACATTCAGTACTTC.

This clonotype has ten or more counts. The V gene is TRBV7-2, the J gene TRBJ1-5; D not resolved. CDR1 and CDR2 from the germline V gene are SGHTA and FQGNSA. The ends were cut back, 2 bases at V and 6 bases at J, with 11 bases in the middle. The CDR3 totals 14 residues. The CDR3 DNA is TGTGCCAGCAGCTTATGGGCGGATGGTCAGCCCCAGCATTTT. Amino acids: CASSLWADGQPQHF.

This clonotype was seen ten or more times. The chain links TRBV12-3 or TRBV12-4 to TRBJ1-2; 8 bases map to TRBD1. The CDR3 loop spans 15 amino acids. Unmatched junction bases numbered 5, after V lost 5 bases and J lost 0 bases. The CDR3, as DNA: TGTGCCAGCAGTCCGCGGACAGGGCCTAACTATGGCTACACCTTC. Encoded protein: CASSPRTGPNYGYTF.

As regards this clonotype: This may arise from a read error, as a much more abundant clone is one base away. The DNA for the CDR3 is TGTGCCAGCAGGCTGGTACAGGGGACTGGGGCCAACGTCCGGACTTTC. Translation: CASRLVQGTGANVRTF. The chain carries TRBV27 and TRBJ2-6; D possibly corresponds to TRBD1 (7 bases). The germline CDR1 and CDR2 sequences are MNHEY and SMNVEV (reference sequence). CDR3 length equals 16 residues.

This clonotype has only a few counts. The chain uses TRBV6-6 and TRBJ2-3; D unresolved. Germline V lookup: CDR1 MNHNY, CDR2 SVGAGI (reference sequence). V lost 5 bases, J lost 1 base, and 16 bases lay in between. This CDR3 is built from 16 residues. The DNA for the CDR3 is TGTGCCAGCAGTCTCCTCCTCCCGAGAGGCACAGATACGCAGTATTTT. This sequence encodes CASSLLLPRGTDTQYF.

This clonotype came up a few times. The rearrangement uses TRBV5-1 and TRBJ2-4; 8 bases agree with TRBD1. Germline lookup yields CDR1 SGHRS and CDR2 YFSETQ. Trimming cost V 1 base and J 5 bases; bases outside gene matches: 17. This CDR3 is built from 19 residues. The CDR3 region is CASSLPFAAAGTGQNIQYF. In nucleotides, the CDR3 is TGCGCCAGCAGCTTGCCCTTTGCTGCTGCCGGGACAGGCCAAAACATTCAGTACTTC.

On this clonotype itself: The CDR3 ends on some other residue instead of the conserved phenylalanine or tryptophan, so this is likely a read error. The chain carries TRBV5-1 and TRBJ1-6; no reliable D call. V dropped 0 bases and J dropped 8 bases, with 15 bases sitting between them. The CDR3 contains 16 residues. Germline values: CDR1 SGHRS, CDR2 YFSETQ. The CDR3 DNA sequence: TGCGCCAGCAGCTTGGGTCCGGGGTCGTTAGATTCACCCCTCCACGTT. This codes for CASSLGPGSLDSPLHV.

The gene calls are TRBV29-1 and TRBJ2-5, with 7 nucleotides matching TRBD1. Trimming cost V 2 bases and J 4 bases; bases outside gene matches: 7. Germline V lookup: CDR1 SQVTM, CDR2 ANQGSEA. The CDR3 contains 14 residues. CDR3 sequence reads: CSVESRGIGETQYF. CDR3 bases: TGCAGCGTTGAATCCAGGGGGATAGGAGAGACCCAGTACTTC.

This clonotype was seen many times. CDR3 nucleotides: TGTGCCAGCAGTTTAGGAGGGACAGGGATCGACGAGCAGTACTTC. Translation: CASSLGGTGIDEQYF. The chain is built from TRBV27 and TRBJ2-7; the match to TRBD1 covers 9 bases. The CDR3 covers 15 residues. Germline trimming cut 2 bases from V and 5 bases from J; bases unmatched to any gene: 7. CDR1 is MNHEY and CDR2 is SMNVEV in the germline V gene (reference sequence).

This clonotype came up a few times. The chain combines TRBV20-1 with TRBJ2-1, with TRBD2 matching 14 bases. Germline CDR1 and CDR2: DFQATT and SNEGSKA (reference sequence). CDR3 length equals 17 residues. V shed 0 bases and J 6 bases; nucleotides not matched to a gene: 7. As DNA, the CDR3 is TGCAGTGCTAGAGATACTGGACTAGCGGGGGGCCCCAATGAGCAGTTCTTC. Amino acid sequence: CSARDTGLAGGPNEQFF.

In its sample, this clonotype was seen many times. The chain uses TRBV7-2 and TRBJ2-4; no definite D call. Germline V CDR1 and CDR2: SGHTA, FQGNSA. V was clipped by 3 bases and J by 1 base, with 7 bases between them. The CDR3 runs to 14 residues. This chain's CDR3 is CASSLGWAKNIQYF. In DNA form, the CDR3 reads TGTGCCAGCAGCTTGGGGTGGGCCAAAAACATTCAGTACTTC. Using reference TRBV7-2 and TRBJ2-4 for the parts outside the CDR3, the full variable domain is GAGVSQSPSNKVTEKGKDVELRCDPISGHTALYWYRQSLGQGLEFLIYFQGNSAPDKSGLPSDRFSAERTGGSVSTLTIQRTQQEDSAVYLCASSLGWAKNIQYFGAGTRLSVL.

The rearrangement uses TRBV20-1 and TRBJ2-3; D remains unclear. CDR3 length: 15 amino acids. Trimming left V 4 bases short and J 2 bases short, with 16 bases between. Germline loops: CDR1 DFQATT, CDR2 SNEGSKA (reference sequence). The CDR3 sequence: CSATGAAISTDTQYF. In DNA, the CDR3 is TGCAGTGCTACAGGTGCAGCAATCTCCACAGATACGCAGTATTTT.

This clonotype was counted only a few times. The V and J genes are TRBV29-1 and TRBJ2-5; 10 bases fit TRBD2. The DNA end is a closer match to TRBJ2-7, so the J assignment may be wrong. The CDR3 covers 13 residues. Per germline, CDR1 SQVTM and CDR2 ANQGSEA. In DNA form, the CDR3 reads TGCAGCGTGACCCCTAGCGGGAGTTGCGAGCAGTACTTC. Protein product: CSVTPSGSCEQYF.

This clonotype was seen only a few times. The genes are TRBV7-2 and TRBJ1-2; D uncertain. The CDR3 is 15 residues long. V was clipped by 2 bases and J by 7 bases, with 17 bases between them. From germline, CDR1 is SGHTA and CDR2 FQGNSA. CDR3 protein: CASSLSSGRDSGYTF. The CDR3 DNA sequence: TGTGCCAGCAGCTTATCGTCGGGGAGAGATAGTGGCTACACCTTC.

This clonotype was seen many times. The chain has TRBV20-1 and TRBJ2-7; TRBD1 agrees at 7 bases. The CDR3 is 13 residues long. Trimming removed 5 bases from V and 4 bases from J; junction bases left unmatched: 8. CDR1 and CDR2 from the germline V gene are DFQATT and SNEGSKA (reference sequence). In DNA, the CDR3 is TGCAGTGCTGAGGGGCAGGGGGAGTACGAGCAGTACTTC. Protein: CSAEGQGEYEQYF.